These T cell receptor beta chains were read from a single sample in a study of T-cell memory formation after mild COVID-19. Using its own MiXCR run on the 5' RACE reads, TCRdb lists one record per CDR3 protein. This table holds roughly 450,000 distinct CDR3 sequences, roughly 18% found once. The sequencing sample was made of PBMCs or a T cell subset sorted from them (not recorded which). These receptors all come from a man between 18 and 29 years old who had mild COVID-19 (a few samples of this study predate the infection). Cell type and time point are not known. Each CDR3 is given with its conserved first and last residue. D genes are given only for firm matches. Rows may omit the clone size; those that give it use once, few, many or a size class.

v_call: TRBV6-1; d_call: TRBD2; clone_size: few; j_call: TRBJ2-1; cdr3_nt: TGTGCCAGCAGTGAATGGTCTAGCGGGGGCGTTTACAATGAGCAGTTCTTC; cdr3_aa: CASSEWSSGGVYNEQFF
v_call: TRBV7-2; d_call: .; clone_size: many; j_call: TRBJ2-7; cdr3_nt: TGTGCCAGCAGCTTAGCGGGGCGCGAGCAGTACTTC; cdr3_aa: CASSLAGREQYF
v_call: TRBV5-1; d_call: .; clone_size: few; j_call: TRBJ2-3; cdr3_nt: TGCGCCAGCAGCTTGCTCGCGGGGGCACCCACAGATACGCAGTATTTT; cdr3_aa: CASSLLAGAPTDTQYF
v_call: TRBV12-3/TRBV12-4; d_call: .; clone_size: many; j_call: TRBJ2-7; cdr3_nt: TGTGCCAGCAGTTCGCCCCACATCGATGGATCCTACGAGCAGTACTTC; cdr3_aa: CASSSPHIDGSYEQYF
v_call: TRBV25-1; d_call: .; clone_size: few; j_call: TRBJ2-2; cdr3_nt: TGTGCCAGCAGTGAATATTCAGGGGACGGGGAGCTGTTTTTT; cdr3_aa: CASSEYSGDGELFF
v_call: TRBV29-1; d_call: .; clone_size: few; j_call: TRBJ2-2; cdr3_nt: TGCAGCGTTGCCCAGCCTAACACCGGGGAGCTGTTTTTT; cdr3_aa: CSVAQPNTGELFF
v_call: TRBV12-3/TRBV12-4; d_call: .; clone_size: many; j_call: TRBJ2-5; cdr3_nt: TGTGCCAGCAGCTTAAGCTTACTCGGGGAGACCCAGTACTTC; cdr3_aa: CASSLSLLGETQYF
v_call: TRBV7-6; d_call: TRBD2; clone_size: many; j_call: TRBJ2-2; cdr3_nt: TGTGCCAGCAGCCCGGGACGAGCGGGGGTGACCACCGGGGAGCTGTTTTTT; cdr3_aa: CASSPGRAGVTTGELFF
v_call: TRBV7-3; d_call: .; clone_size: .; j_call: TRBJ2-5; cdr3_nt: TGTGCCAGCAGCCCCTCTCGGACAGTAAAGACCCAGTACTTC; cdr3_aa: CASSPSRTVKTQYF
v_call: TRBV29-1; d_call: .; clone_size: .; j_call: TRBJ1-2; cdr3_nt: TGCAGCGCTCTTGGGGCTGGTCGTGGCTACACCTTC; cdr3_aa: CSALGAGRGYTF
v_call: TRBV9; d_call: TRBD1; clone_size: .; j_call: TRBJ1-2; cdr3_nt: TGTGCCAGCAGCGGCGGACAGGATCCTAACTATGGCTACACCTTC; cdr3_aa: CASSGGQDPNYGYTF
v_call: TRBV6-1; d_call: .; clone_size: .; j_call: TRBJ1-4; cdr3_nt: TGTGCCAGCAGTGAAAATACGGGACATTATGCAACTAATGAAAAACTGTTTTTT; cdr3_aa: CASSENTGHYATNEKLFF
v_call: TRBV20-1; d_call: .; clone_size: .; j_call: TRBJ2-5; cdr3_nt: TGCAGTGCCCGGAGCGGGCTTCAAGAGACCCAGTACTTC; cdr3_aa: CSARSGLQETQYF
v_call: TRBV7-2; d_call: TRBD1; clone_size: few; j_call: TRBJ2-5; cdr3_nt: TGTGCCAGCAGCTTAACCAACACAGGGGTTGGGACCCAGTACTTC; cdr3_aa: CASSLTNTGVGTQYF
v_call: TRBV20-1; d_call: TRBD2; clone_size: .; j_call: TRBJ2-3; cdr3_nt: TGCAGTGCTCCACTAGCGGGGCGGCCAGATACGCAGTATTTT; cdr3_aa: CSAPLAGRPDTQYF
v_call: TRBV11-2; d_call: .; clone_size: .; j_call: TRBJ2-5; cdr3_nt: TGTGCCAGCAGCTTAGGGGGGCTCGGAAGGGATGGGAAGACCCAGTACTTC; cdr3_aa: CASSLGGLGRDGKTQYF
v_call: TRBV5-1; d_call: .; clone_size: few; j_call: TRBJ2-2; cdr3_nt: TGCGCCAGCAGCTTGGCCGGGACCACCGGGGAGCTGTTTTTT; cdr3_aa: CASSLAGTTGELFF
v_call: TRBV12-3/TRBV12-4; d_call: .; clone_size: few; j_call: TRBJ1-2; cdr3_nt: TGTGCCAGCACCAAGGGATTCTATGGCTACACCTTC; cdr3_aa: CASTKGFYGYTF
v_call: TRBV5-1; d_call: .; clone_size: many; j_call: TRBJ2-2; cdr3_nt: TGCGCCAGCAGCCGGGGTGTTACCGGGGAGCTGTTTTTT; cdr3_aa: CASSRGVTGELFF
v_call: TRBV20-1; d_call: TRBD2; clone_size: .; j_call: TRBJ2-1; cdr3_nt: TGCAGTGCTAGAGATCCGGGGGGGTACAATGAGCAGTTCTTC; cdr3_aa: CSARDPGGYNEQFF
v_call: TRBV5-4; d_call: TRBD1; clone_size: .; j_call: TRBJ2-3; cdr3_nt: TGTGCCAGCAGCTTGCTACGGACAGGGGTTATAGCCTCCTCTCAGGCTACGCAGTATTTT; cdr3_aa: CASSLLRTGVIASSQATQYF
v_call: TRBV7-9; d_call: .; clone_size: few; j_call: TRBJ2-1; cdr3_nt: TGTGCCAGCAGCATCCCCGGGGAGAATGAGCAGTTCTTC; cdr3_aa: CASSIPGENEQFF
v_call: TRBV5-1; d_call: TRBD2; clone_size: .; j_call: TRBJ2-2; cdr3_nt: TGCGCCAGCAGCTTGGAGCTAGCGGGGGCCGGGGAGCTGTTTTTT; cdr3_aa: CASSLELAGAGELFF
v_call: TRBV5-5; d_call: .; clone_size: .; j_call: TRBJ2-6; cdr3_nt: TGTGCCAGCAACCGACGGGACCCAAGACCGCTGACTTTC; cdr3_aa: CASNRRDPRPLTF
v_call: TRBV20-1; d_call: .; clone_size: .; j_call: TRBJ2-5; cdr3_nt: TGCAGTGCTAGTGGATTGGACGTAACCTTCCAAGAGACCCAGTACTTC; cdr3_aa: CSASGLDVTFQETQYF